By share of the sample, the clone carrying this T cell receptor beta chain is medium-sized. Its antigen remains unidentified. These data come from a study of graft-versus-host responses after intestinal transplantation. Turning to the study itself: As for transplant type, recipients had multivisceral, liver-intestinal, or isolated intestinal grafts. Recipients were all induced with anti-thymocyte globulin, then given tacrolimus and steroids for around three years. Study-level points and caveats: The study found high graft-versus-host to host-versus-graft clonal ratios in allografts of patients with graft-donor T cell macrochimerism. GvH clones were found in recipient marrow; some appeared first in ileum or blood.

Repertoires were generated with immunoSEQ multiplex PCR, while TCRdb's copy carries only in-frame clones and drops some. This table has 30,000 or so clones, just under 85% appearing once. In germline, CDR1 is GTSNPN, CDR2 SVGIG (reference sequence). V was cut by 2 bases and J by 0 bases, with 5 bases left in between. This CDR3 contains 13 residues. The sample consisted of unstimulated CD8+ T cells sorted from spleen or lymph node cells, taken before intestinal transplant. The receptor was derived from a human donor who received an intestinal transplant. The J gene is TRBJ1-5, the V gene TRBV30, with unresolved D. The CDR3 bases are TGTGCCTGGAGTCGGGATAGCAATCAGCCCCAGCATTTT. Translation gives CAWSRDSNQPQHF.